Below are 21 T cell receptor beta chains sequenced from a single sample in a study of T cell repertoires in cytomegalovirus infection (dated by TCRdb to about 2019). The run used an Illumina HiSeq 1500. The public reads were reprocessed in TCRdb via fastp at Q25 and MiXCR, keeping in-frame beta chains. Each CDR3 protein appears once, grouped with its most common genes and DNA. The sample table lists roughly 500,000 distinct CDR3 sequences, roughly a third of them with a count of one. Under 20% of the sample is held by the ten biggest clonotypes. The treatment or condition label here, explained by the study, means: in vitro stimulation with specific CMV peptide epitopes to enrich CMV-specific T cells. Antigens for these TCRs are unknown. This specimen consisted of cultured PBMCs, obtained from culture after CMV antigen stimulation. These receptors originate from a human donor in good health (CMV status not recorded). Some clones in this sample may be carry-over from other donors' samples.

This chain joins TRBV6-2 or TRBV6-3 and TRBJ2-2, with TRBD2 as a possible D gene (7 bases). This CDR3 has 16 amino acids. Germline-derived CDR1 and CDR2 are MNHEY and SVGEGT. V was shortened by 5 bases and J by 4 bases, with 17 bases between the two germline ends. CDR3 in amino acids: CASSRSWGGPTGELFF. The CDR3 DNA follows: TGTGCCAGCAGTCGAAGCTGGGGGGGGCCCACCGGGGAGCTGTTTTTT.

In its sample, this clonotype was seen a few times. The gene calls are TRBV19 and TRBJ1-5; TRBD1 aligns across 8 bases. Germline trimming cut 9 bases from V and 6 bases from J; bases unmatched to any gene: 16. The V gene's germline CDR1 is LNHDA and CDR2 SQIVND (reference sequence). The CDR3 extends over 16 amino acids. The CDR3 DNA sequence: TGTGCCAGCTCATGGGGGGGACAGGTCGGGTCTCAGCCCCAGCATTTT. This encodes CASSWGGQVGSQPQHF.

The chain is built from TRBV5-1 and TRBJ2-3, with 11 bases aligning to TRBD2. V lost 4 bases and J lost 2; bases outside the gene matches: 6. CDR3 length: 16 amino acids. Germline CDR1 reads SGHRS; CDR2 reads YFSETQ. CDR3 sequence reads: CASSPRLAGPTDTQYF. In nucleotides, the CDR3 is TGCGCCAGCAGCCCTAGACTAGCGGGACCCACAGATACGCAGTATTTT.

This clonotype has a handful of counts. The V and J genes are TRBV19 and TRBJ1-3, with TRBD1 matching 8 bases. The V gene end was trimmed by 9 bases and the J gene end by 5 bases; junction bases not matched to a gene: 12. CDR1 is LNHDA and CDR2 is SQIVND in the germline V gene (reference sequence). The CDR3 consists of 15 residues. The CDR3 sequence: CASLEWDRRRNTIYF. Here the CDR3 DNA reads TGTGCCAGCCTCGAATGGGACAGGCGACGAAACACCATATATTTT.

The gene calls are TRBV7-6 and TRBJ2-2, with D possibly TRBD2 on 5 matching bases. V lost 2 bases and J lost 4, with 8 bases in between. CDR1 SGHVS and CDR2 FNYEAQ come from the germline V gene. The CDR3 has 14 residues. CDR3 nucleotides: TGTGCCAGCAGCTTAATGGAGGTCACCGGGGAGCTGTTTTTT. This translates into CASSLMEVTGELFF.

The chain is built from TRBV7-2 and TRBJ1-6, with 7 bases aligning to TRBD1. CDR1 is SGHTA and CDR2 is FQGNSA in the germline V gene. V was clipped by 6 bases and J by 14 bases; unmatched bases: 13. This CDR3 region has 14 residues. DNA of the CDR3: TGTGCCAGCAGACCACAGGGGAGGGAATTGTCCCTCCACTTT. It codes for CASRPQGRELSLHF.

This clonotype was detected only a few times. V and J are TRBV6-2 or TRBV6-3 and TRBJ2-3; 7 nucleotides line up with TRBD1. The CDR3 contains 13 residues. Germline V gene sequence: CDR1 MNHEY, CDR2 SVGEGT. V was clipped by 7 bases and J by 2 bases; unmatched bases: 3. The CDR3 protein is CASTRGNTDTQYF. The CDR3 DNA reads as TGTGCCAGCACCAGGGGGAACACAGATACGCAGTATTTT.

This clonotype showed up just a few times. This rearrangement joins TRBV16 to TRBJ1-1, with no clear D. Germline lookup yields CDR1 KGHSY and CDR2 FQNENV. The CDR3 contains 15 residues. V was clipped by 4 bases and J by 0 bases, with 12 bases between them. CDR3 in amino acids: CASSPDPNLNTEAFF. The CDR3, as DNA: TGTGCCAGCAGCCCGGACCCGAACTTGAACACTGAAGCTTTCTTT.

The CDR3 region is CASSFDSWEQYF. As DNA, the CDR3 is TGTGCCAGCAGCTTTGACTCGTGGGAGCAGTACTTC. The gene calls are TRBV7-9 and TRBJ2-7; D is unresolved. This CDR3 comprises 12 residues. Trimming removed 3 bases at V and 7 bases at J, with 10 bases between. The germline gives CDR1 SEHNR, CDR2 FQNEAQ (reference sequence).

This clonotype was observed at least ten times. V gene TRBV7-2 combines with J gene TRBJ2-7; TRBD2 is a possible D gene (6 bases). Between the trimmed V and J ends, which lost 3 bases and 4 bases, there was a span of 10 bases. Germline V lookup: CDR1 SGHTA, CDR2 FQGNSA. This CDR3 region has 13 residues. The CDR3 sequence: CASSFNGGYEQYV. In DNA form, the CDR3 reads TGTGCCAGCAGCTTTAATGGAGGGTACGAGCAGTACGTC.

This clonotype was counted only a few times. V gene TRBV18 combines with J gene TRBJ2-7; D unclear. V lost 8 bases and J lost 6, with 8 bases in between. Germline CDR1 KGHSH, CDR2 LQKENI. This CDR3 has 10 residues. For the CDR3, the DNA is TGTGCCAGCCGGGTAGGCGAGCAGTACGTC. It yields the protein CASRVGEQYV.

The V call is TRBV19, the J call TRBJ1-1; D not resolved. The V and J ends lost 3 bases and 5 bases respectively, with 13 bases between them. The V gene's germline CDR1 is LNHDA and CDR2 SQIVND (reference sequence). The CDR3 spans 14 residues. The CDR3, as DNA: TGTGCCAGTAGTATGTTAGAGGGTGGGACTGAAGCTTTCTTT. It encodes CASSMLEGGTEAFF.

The CDR3 nucleotides read TGTGCCAGCAGTTTACCTGGGATCTCGGCAGACGGGGCTGGTGGCTACACCTTC. It is translated as CASSLPGISADGAGGYTF. This chain links TRBV28 with TRBJ1-2; tentative D call: TRBD1 (5 bases). Germline V gives CDR1 MDHEN, CDR2 SYDVKM. CDR3 length: 18 residues. V lost 2 bases, J lost 7 bases, and 26 bases lay in between.

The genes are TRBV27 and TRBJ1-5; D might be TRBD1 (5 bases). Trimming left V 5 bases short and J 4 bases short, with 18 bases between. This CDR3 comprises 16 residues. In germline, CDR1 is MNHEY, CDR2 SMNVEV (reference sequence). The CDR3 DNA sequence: TGTGCCAGCAGTCCTCCGGAACCCGGGGGGAATCAGCCCCAGCATTTT. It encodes CASSPPEPGGNQPQHF.

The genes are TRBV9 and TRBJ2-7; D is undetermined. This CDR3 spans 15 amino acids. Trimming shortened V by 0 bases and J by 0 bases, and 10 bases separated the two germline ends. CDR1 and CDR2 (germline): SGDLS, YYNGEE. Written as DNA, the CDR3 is TGTGCCAGCAGCGTAGAATTGGGCCCCTCCTACGAGCAGTACTTC. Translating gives CASSVELGPSYEQYF.

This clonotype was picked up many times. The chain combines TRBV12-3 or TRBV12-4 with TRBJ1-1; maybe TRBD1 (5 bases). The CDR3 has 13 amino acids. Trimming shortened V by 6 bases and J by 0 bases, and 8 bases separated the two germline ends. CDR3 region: CASSGTMNTEAFF. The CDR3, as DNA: TGTGCCAGCAGCGGGACCATGAACACTGAAGCTTTCTTT.

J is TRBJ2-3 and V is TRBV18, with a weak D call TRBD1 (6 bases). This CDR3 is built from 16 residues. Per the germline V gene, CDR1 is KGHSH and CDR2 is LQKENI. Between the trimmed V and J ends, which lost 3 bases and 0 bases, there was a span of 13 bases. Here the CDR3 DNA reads TGTGCCAGCTCACCCGATACAGGGTCGAGCACAGATACGCAGTATTTT. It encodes CASSPDTGSSTDTQYF.

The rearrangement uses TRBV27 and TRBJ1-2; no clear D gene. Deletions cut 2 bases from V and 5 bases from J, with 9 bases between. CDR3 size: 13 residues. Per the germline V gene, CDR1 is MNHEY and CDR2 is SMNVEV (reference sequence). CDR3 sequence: CASSLRIHYGYTF. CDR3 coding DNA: TGTGCCAGCAGTTTAAGAATACATTATGGCTACACCTTC.

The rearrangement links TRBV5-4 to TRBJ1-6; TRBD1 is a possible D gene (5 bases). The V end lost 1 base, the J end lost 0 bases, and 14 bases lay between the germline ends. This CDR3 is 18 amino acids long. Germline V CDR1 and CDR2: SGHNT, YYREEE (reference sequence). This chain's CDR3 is CASSLFGSGSSYNSPLHF. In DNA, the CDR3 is TGTGCCAGCAGCTTGTTCGGGTCAGGGAGCTCCTATAATTCACCCCTCCACTTT.

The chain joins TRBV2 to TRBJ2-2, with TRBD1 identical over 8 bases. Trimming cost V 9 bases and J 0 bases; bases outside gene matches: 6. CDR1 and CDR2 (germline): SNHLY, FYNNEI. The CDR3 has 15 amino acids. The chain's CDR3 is CARRTGTANTGELFF. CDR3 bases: TGTGCCAGGAGGACAGGGACCGCGAACACCGGGGAGCTGTTTTTT.

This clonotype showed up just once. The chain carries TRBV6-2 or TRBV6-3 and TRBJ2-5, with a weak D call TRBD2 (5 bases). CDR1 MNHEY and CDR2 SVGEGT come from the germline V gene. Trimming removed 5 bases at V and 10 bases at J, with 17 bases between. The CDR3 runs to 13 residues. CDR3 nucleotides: TGTGCCAGCAGTACAAGCGGAGTAGTGGGCCAGTACTTC. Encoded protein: CASSTSGVVGQYF.